These 16 T cell receptor beta chains were all obtained from the same sample, sequenced in a study of molecular identifiers for immune sequencing clone quantification. Each CDR3 protein gets one entry after TCRdb re-called the PCR reads with MiXCR. The sample records about 640,000 distinct CDR3 sequences, around 20% being singletons. The sample consisted of naive CD8+ T cells from blood, with Jurkat cell RNA spiked in. Subset given: FACS-sorted CD8+CD4-CCR7+CD45RA+ naive T cells. Source of these receptors: a human donor in good health. Some libraries in this study had Jurkat cell RNA spiked in.

This clonotype was found many times. The rearrangement links TRBV6-5 to TRBJ1-2; 8 bases map to TRBD1. The V segment lost 2 bases and the J segment 1 base; nucleotides outside the gene matches: 3. Germline CDR1 and CDR2: MNHEY and SVGAGI. There are 15 residues in the CDR3. This chain's CDR3 is CASSYGTGVNYGYTF. CDR3 in DNA: TGTGCCAGCAGTTACGGGACAGGTGTTAACTATGGCTACACCTTC.

Worth noting for this clonotype: This may come from a read error, since a much larger clone is one base off. The conserved phenylalanine or tryptophan normally closing the CDR3 is absent here, so this likely arose from a read error. In DNA, the CDR3 is TGTGCCAGCAGTCCGACCGCGACAGGGAAAGGGTACGAGCAGTACCTC. It yields the protein CASSPTATGKGYEQYL. The chain is built from TRBV12-3 or TRBV12-4 and TRBJ2-7, with 7 bases lining up with TRBD1. The CDR3 spans 16 residues. Trimming removed 5 bases from V and 4 bases from J; junction bases left unmatched: 14.

This clonotype was seen repeatedly, ten times or more. The chain joins TRBV27 to TRBJ2-1, with TRBD2 matching over 8 bases. The CDR3 runs 16 residues. CDR1 MNHEY and CDR2 SMNVEV come from the germline V gene (reference sequence). V was clipped by 4 bases and J by 2 bases; unmatched bases: 7. Here the CDR3 DNA reads TGTGCCAGCAGTTCAACGAGCGGGGGCCCCTACAATGAGCAGTTCTTC. Its translation: CASSSTSGGPYNEQFF.

Points on this clonotype: A much more abundant neighbour one base away suggests this may be a read error. CDR3 sequence: CASGLQSGGNTDTQYF. The CDR3 nucleotides are TGCGCCAGCGGCTTGCAAAGCGGGGGGAACACAGATACGCAGTATTTT. The V call is TRBV5-1, the J call TRBJ2-3; TRBD2 agrees at 9 bases. This CDR3 has 16 residues. CDR1 SGHRS and CDR2 YFSETQ come from the germline V gene.

This clonotype was recorded at least ten times. V gene TRBV12-3 or TRBV12-4 combines with J gene TRBJ1-5; no definite D call. V lost 6 bases to trimming and J lost 4 bases, with 19 bases between them. This CDR3 has 16 residues. The CDR3 protein is CASSPSKVSPNQPQHF. The CDR3 DNA reads as TGTGCCAGCAGCCCTAGCAAGGTCAGCCCGAATCAGCCCCAGCATTTT.

This clonotype was observed at least ten times. This chain joins TRBV28 and TRBJ2-3; 8 positions agree with TRBD1. The V segment lost 5 bases and the J segment 5 bases; nucleotides outside the gene matches: 9. The CDR3 contains 15 residues. Germline V gene data show CDR1 as MDHEN and CDR2 as SYDVKM. The CDR3 DNA sequence: TGTGCCAGCAGTACCCGACAGGGGATTCTAGATACGCAGTATTTT. It codes for CASSTRQGILDTQYF.

The genes are TRBV12-3 or TRBV12-4 and TRBJ2-7, with D hard to call. This CDR3 comprises 15 residues. V was pared by 6 bases and J by 2 bases, with 17 bases between. The CDR3 bases are TGTGCCAGCAGCCTGATCGTATGGGCCACCTACGAGCAGTACTTC. It codes for CASSLIVWATYEQYF.

This clonotype has a count of ten or more. The CDR3 reads CASSLESGMIAGANVLTF. In DNA form, the CDR3 reads TGCGCCAGCAGCTTGGAGTCTGGAATGATAGCCGGGGCCAACGTCCTGACTTTC. The chain combines TRBV5-1 with TRBJ2-6; D remains unclear. The ends were cut back, 0 bases at V and 4 bases at J, with 17 bases in the middle. The CDR3 is 18 amino acids. Germline values: CDR1 SGHRS, CDR2 YFSETQ.

This clonotype was counted at least ten times. The V and J genes are TRBV6-5 and TRBJ1-5; possible D gene TRBD1, 6 bases. Between the trimmed V and J ends, which lost 5 bases and 4 bases, there was a span of 12 bases. CDR1 MNHEY and CDR2 SVGAGI come from the germline V gene. The length of the CDR3 is 14 residues. CDR3 sequence (DNA): TGTGCCAGCAGTCAGGACAGTTTGAATCAGCCCCAGCATTTT. Its translation: CASSQDSLNQPQHF.

Details on this clonotype: Just one base apart from a much larger clone, this may be a read error. The chain recombines TRBV20-1 with TRBJ1-5, with D perhaps matching TRBD1 (5 bases). The CDR3 length is 14 residues. Germline V gives CDR1 DFQATT, CDR2 SNEGSKA (reference sequence). CDR3 bases: TGCAGTGCTGGGGCCCTATATAGCAATCAGCCCCAGCGTTTT. Translating it yields CSAGALYSNQPQRF.

This clonotype was detected a few times. This chain joins TRBV13 and TRBJ2-7; 9 bases match TRBD1. The CDR3 runs 13 residues. CDR1 PRHDT and CDR2 FYEKMQ come from the germline V gene (reference sequence). The J segment lost 6 bases and the V segment lost 6 bases, leaving 6 bases of the junction unmatched. This CDR3 reads CASSQTGGPEQYF. The CDR3 nucleotides read TGTGCCAGCAGTCAAACAGGGGGCCCCGAGCAGTACTTC.

This clonotype was counted many times. The V gene is TRBV30, the J gene TRBJ2-7, with D perhaps matching TRBD1 (5 bases). In germline, CDR1 is GTSNPN, CDR2 SVGIG (reference sequence). V was shortened by 5 bases and J by 3 bases, with 11 bases between the two germline ends. This CDR3 has 12 residues. The CDR3 sequence is CAWSVGVYEQYF. In DNA form, the CDR3 reads TGTGCCTGGTCAGTAGGGGTCTACGAGCAGTACTTC.

This clonotype was counted ten times or more. This chain joins TRBV6-2 or TRBV6-3 and TRBJ2-3, with 10 bases that match TRBD1. V gave up 2 bases and J gave up 1 base; unmatched junction bases: 9. The germline CDR1 and CDR2 sequences are MNHEY and SVGEGT. This CDR3 contains 18 residues. CDR3 sequence (DNA): TGTGCCAGCAGTTACCCCACCCGGGACAGGGGTCGCACAGATACGCAGTATTTT. It yields the protein CASSYPTRDRGRTDTQYF.

Turning to this clonotype: It may be a read error: a sequence one base away is much more abundant. The chain carries TRBV12-3 or TRBV12-4 and TRBJ2-4; possible D gene TRBD2, 5 bases. The V end lost 1 base, the J end lost 8 bases, and 9 bases lay between the germline ends. The CDR3 totals 13 residues. The CDR3 sequence is CASSLGTLDIQYF. CDR3 nucleotides: TGTGCCAGCAGTTTAGGGACTCTGGACATTCAGTACTTC.

This clonotype showed up many times. The chain recombines TRBV11-2 with TRBJ2-1; tentatively, D is TRBD2 (6 bases). This CDR3 is 17 amino acids long. The V gene's germline CDR1 is SGHAT and CDR2 FQNNGV. Trimming removed 1 base from V and 7 bases from J, with 20 bases in between. CDR3 DNA sequence: TGTGCCAGCAGCTTAGGTCCGGGAGCCCTCCTCTGGAATGAGCAGTTCTTC. Its translation: CASSLGPGALLWNEQFF. Using reference TRBV11-2 and TRBJ2-1 for the parts outside the CDR3, the full variable domain is EAGVAQSPRYKIIEKRQSVAFWCNPISGHATLYWYQQILGQGPKLLIQFQNNGVVDDSQLPKDRFSAERLKGVDSTLKIQPAKLEDSAVYLCASSLGPGALLWNEQFFGPGTRLTVL.

The sample holds many counts of this clonotype. V is TRBV7-9 and J is TRBJ1-3; the D gene is possibly TRBD1 (5 bases). This CDR3 spans 15 amino acids. CDR1 SEHNR and CDR2 FQNEAQ come from the germline V gene (reference sequence). V lost 5 bases, J lost 8 bases, and 19 bases lay in between. CDR3 sequence reads: CASSQRVGLSDTIYF. In nucleotides, the CDR3 is TGTGCCAGCAGCCAGAGGGTGGGGCTGTCGGACACCATATATTTT.